These 20 T cell receptor beta chains share one sample of origin, sequenced in a study of CD4 T cells in relation to SARS-CoV-2 and coronaviruses. Their specific antigens are unknown. Here immunoSEQ multiplex PCR was the method, and the copy in TCRdb shows in-frame clones only, minus some. The sample contains 25,000 or so clones, about 70% of which appear only once. The unexposed donors gave CD4+ T cells in about 2011-2019, prior to COVID-19. Isolation of CD4+ T cells took place after about 9 days in culture. The specimen sequenced was CD4+ T cells from PBMCs, cultured in vitro. The receptors were sampled from a human donor in good health.

The V and J genes are TRBV12-3 or TRBV12-4 and TRBJ1-2; no firm D call. V was trimmed by 3 bases and J by 4 bases, leaving 6 bases between them. The CDR3 loop spans 12 amino acids. The CDR3 DNA reads TGTGCCAGCAGTTTTAGTGGCTATGGCTACACCTTC. As protein: CASSFSGYGYTF.

V gene TRBV4-1 combines with J gene TRBJ2-7; 10 bases match TRBD2. Germline V gives CDR1 MGHRA, CDR2 YSYEKL. There are 14 residues in the CDR3. The V gene end was trimmed by 2 bases and the J gene end by 4 bases; junction bases not matched to a gene: 2. In DNA, the CDR3 is TGCGCCAGCAGCCAACCGACTAGCGGGTACGAGCAGTACTTC. Its translation: CASSQPTSGYEQYF.

This chain joins TRBV5-4 and TRBJ2-1, with a possible D match to TRBD1 (6 bases). V was clipped by 1 base and J by 2 bases, with 16 bases between them. Germline CDR1 and CDR2: SGHNT and YYREEE (reference sequence). There are 17 residues in the CDR3. The CDR3 spells CASSLSGGNLAYNEQFF. The CDR3 DNA is TGTGCCAGCAGCTTGTCTGGGGGCAACCTCGCCTACAATGAGCAGTTCTTC.

In its sample, this clone was seen once. The J gene is TRBJ2-1, the V gene TRBV11-3, with 7 bases fitting TRBD2. The CDR3 loop spans 16 amino acids. V lost 2 bases and J lost 0; bases outside the gene matches: 4. Per germline, CDR1 SGHNT and CDR2 YENEEA. CDR3 nucleotides: TGTGCCAGCAGCTTAAGCGGGGACCCCTCCTACAATGAGCAGTTCTTC. This codes for CASSLSGDPSYNEQFF.

This clone came up a few times. The rearrangement uses TRBV27 and TRBJ1-1, with 9 positions matching TRBD1. CDR3 size: 14 residues. Per germline, CDR1 MNHEY and CDR2 SMNVEV (reference sequence). Unmatched junction bases numbered 9, after V lost 7 bases and J lost 6 bases. The CDR3 spells CASTETGGIAEAFF. The CDR3 region has the DNA TGTGCCAGCACGGAAACAGGGGGCATTGCTGAAGCTTTCTTT.

Only one count was recorded for this clone. The rearrangement joins TRBV12-3 or TRBV12-4 to TRBJ1-4, with 7 bases lining up with TRBD1. After removal of 10 bases from V and 4 bases from J, the junction contained 6 bases not matched to a gene. The CDR3 is 13 amino acids. This CDR3 reads CATRGQINEKLFF. The CDR3 nucleotides read TGTGCCACTAGGGGACAGATTAATGAAAAACTGTTTTTT.

V gene TRBV19 combines with J gene TRBJ1-5, with D possibly TRBD1 on 6 matching bases. This CDR3 has 14 amino acids. V lost 6 bases to trimming and J lost 4 bases, with 13 bases between them. Germline CDR1 LNHDA, CDR2 SQIVND (reference sequence). DNA of the CDR3: TGTGCCAGTAGCTCCGGACAGTATAATCAGCCCCAGCATTTT. It is translated as CASSSGQYNQPQHF.

As concerns this clone: An end of the junction does not agree with germline; a read error may underlie this. J is TRBJ2-3 and V is TRBV7-7; 10 bases match TRBD2. This CDR3 region has 16 residues. Germline CDR1 reads SSHAT; CDR2 reads FNYEAQ (reference sequence). In DNA form, the CDR3 reads TGTGCTAGCAGCCAGGGACTAGCGCGGGGGGCAGATACGCAGTATTTT. Translation: CASSQGLARGADTQYF.

This rearrangement joins TRBV4-3 to TRBJ2-3; D may match TRBD1 or TRBD2 (5 bases each). Trimming stripped 3 bases from V and 1 base from J, with 20 bases between. Germline V lookup: CDR1 LGHNA, CDR2 YSLEER. The CDR3 extends over 18 amino acids. The CDR3 bases are TGCGCCAGCAGCCACCACCGGGACGCGGATGGGGGCACAGATACGCAGTATTTT. Residues: CASSHHRDADGGTDTQYF.

The V call is TRBV18, the J call TRBJ2-2, with 7 bases matching TRBD2. The ends lost 5 bases at V and 6 bases at J; junction bases unmatched: 6. The CDR3 spans 14 residues. Germline CDR1 KGHSH, CDR2 LQKENI. This CDR3 reads CASSGGLTAGELFF. The CDR3 DNA reads as TGTGCCAGCTCAGGGGGACTAACGGCCGGGGAGCTGTTTTTT.

The chain recombines TRBV7-2 with TRBJ2-5; no clear D gene. The CDR3 extends over 14 amino acids. Trimming took 1 base from V and 4 from J, leaving 10 bases between them. Germline V gives CDR1 SGHTA, CDR2 FQGNSA. In DNA, the CDR3 is TGTGCCAGCAGCTTAGGGTGGGTGGGAGAGACCCAGTACTTC. Amino acids: CASSLGWVGETQYF.

The chain has TRBV2 and TRBJ1-4, with a tentative D call TRBD1 (6 bases). The CDR3 totals 15 residues. Trimming shortened V by 8 bases and J by 7 bases, and 20 bases separated the two germline ends. Per germline, CDR1 SNHLY and CDR2 FYNNEI. This CDR3 is CASSYGGGRVEKLFF. Written as DNA, the CDR3 is TGTGCCAGCTCCTACGGGGGGGGCAGGGTTGAAAAACTGTTTTTT.

This chain joins TRBV5-1 and TRBJ1-2; 10 bases fit TRBD1. This CDR3 contains 14 residues. V gave up 5 bases and J gave up 6 bases; unmatched junction bases: 7. From germline, CDR1 is SGHRS and CDR2 YFSETQ. The CDR3 sequence is CASRDTGTGDGYTF. In nucleotides, the CDR3 is TGCGCCAGCAGGGACACCGGGACAGGGGATGGCTACACCTTC.

The gene calls are TRBV6-2 or TRBV6-3 and TRBJ2-7, with TRBD2 identical over 15 bases. CDR1 and CDR2 from the germline V gene are MNHEY and SVGEGT. The CDR3 consists of 18 residues. After removal of 2 bases from V and 4 bases from J, the junction contained 9 bases not matched to a gene. DNA of the CDR3: TGTGCCAGCAGTTACCCTGGGACTAGCGGGAGGAAAAGTTACGAGCAGTACTTC. Translating it yields CASSYPGTSGRKSYEQYF.

The V gene is TRBV5-4, the J gene TRBJ2-5, with 13 bases lining up with TRBD2. Germline lookup yields CDR1 SGHNT and CDR2 YYREEE (reference sequence). The length of the CDR3 is 16 residues. Trimming cost V 0 bases and J 4 bases; bases outside gene matches: 3. The CDR3, as DNA: TGTGCCAGCAGCTTGGTGGGACTAGCGGGGTCAGAGACCCAGTACTTC. It is translated as CASSLVGLAGSETQYF.

The J gene is TRBJ2-7, the V gene TRBV10-3; 12 bases line up with TRBD2. J was trimmed by 0 bases and V by 10 bases; bases with no gene match: 16. Germline V CDR1 and CDR2: ENHRY, SYGVKD. CDR3 length: 18 amino acids. DNA for the CDR3: TGTGCCACCCACCCCGGTCTACCTAGCGGGAGGGACTCCTACGAGCAGTACTTC. Its protein is CATHPGLPSGRDSYEQYF.

This clone was seen only once. The CDR3 protein is CASSFQGGGNEQFF. In nucleotides, the CDR3 is TGTGCCAGCAGCTTTCAGGGAGGCGGGAATGAGCAGTTCTTC. This rearrangement joins TRBV5-4 to TRBJ2-1, with a weak D call TRBD2 (6 bases). The V end lost 2 bases, the J end lost 7 bases, and 13 bases lay between the germline ends. The CDR3 contains 14 residues. Looked up from germline, CDR1 is SGHNT and CDR2 is YYREEE (reference sequence).

This sequence joins TRBV7-2 and TRBJ2-5; D uncertain. CDR1 and CDR2 from the germline V gene are SGHTA and FQGNSA. CDR3 size: 13 residues. Trimming removed 2 bases from V and 1 base from J, with 5 bases in between. The CDR3 bases are TGTGCCAGCAGCTTAAGGGTCCAAGAGACCCAGTACTTC. This sequence encodes CASSLRVQETQYF. Combining the CDR3 with reference TRBV7-2 and TRBJ2-5 gives the whole variable domain GAGVSQSPSNKVTEKGKDVELRCDPISGHTALYWYRQSLGQGLEFLIYFQGNSAPDKSGLPSDRFSAERTGGSVSTLTIQRTQQEDSAVYLCASSLRVQETQYFGPGTRLLVL.

This clone was observed once. V usage is TRBV5-1 and J usage is TRBJ2-7; tentatively, D is TRBD2 (5 bases). Trimming cost V 0 bases and J 5 bases, with 12 bases left between them. The CDR3 runs to 14 residues. CDR1 SGHRS and CDR2 YFSETQ come from the germline V gene. The CDR3 bases are TGCGCCAGCAGCTTGGCAGTTAGTAGCGACGAGCAGTACTTC. This translates into CASSLAVSSDEQYF.

This chain links TRBV7-2 with TRBJ1-6, with D unclear. CDR1 is SGHTA and CDR2 is FQGNSA in the germline V gene. V dropped 3 bases and J dropped 6 bases, with 12 bases sitting between them. The CDR3 is 15 residues long. CDR3: CASSFVPGGNSPLHF. CDR3 sequence (DNA): TGTGCCAGCAGCTTTGTTCCGGGCGGTAATTCACCCCTCCACTTT.